This T cell receptor beta chain is from a study of molecular identifiers for immune sequencing clone quantification. Each CDR3 protein is one row after TCRdb ran MiXCR on the PCR reads. This repertoire shows 550,000 to 750,000 distinct CDR3 sequences, about 20% found once; its top ten account for around 0.86%. Sequencing was done on a sample of naive CD8+ T cells from blood, with Jurkat cell RNA spiked in. Subset defined: FACS-sorted CD8+CD4-CCR7+CD45RA+ naive T cells. The receptor was isolated from a human donor in good health. Some libraries in this study had Jurkat cell RNA spiked in.

CDR3 DNA: TGTGCCAGCAGCGTAGGACTAGCGGGAGCCTACGAGCAGTACTTC. Translating gives CASSVGLAGAYEQYF. The rearrangement links TRBV9 to TRBJ2-7; 12 bases agree with TRBD2. The CDR3 extends over 15 amino acids. The germline V gene encodes CDR1 SGDLS and CDR2 YYNGEE. V lost 0 bases, J lost 2 bases, and 0 bases stayed unmatched.